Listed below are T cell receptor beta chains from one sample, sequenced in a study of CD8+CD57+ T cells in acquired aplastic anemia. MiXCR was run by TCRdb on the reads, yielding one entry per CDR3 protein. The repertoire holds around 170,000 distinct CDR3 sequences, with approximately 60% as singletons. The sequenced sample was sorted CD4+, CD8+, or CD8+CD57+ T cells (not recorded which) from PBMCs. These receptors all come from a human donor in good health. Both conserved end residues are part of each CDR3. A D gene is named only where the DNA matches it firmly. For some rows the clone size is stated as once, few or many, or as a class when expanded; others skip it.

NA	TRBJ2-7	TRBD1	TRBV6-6	CASSYGDRNEQYF	TGTGCCAGCAGTTACGGGGACAGAAACGAGCAGTACTTC
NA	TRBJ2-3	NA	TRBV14	CASSQDPLRTDTQYF	TGTGCCAGCAGCCAAGATCCCCTTCGCACAGATACGCAGTATTTT
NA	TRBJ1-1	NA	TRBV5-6	CASSLVANRAFF	TGTGCCAGCAGCTTGGTAGCGAACAGGGCTTTCTTT
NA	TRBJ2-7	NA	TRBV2	CASKVSLAHEQYF	TGTGCCAGCAAGGTCTCCCTAGCCCACGAGCAGTACTTC
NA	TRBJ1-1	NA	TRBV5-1	CASSSAFRFTEAFF	TGCGCCAGCAGCTCTGCCTTTAGGTTCACTGAAGCTTTCTTT
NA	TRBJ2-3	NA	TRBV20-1	CSARDHTSPMGYTQYF	TGCAGTGCTAGAGATCACACTAGCCCCATGGGTTATACGCAGTATTTT
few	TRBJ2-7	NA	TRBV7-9	CASSSTPEVTYEQYF	TGTGCCAGCAGCTCGACCCCCGAGGTGACCTACGAGCAGTACTTC
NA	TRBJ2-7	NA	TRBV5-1	CASSSQPGSDEQYF	TGCGCCAGCAGCTCACAGCCGGGCAGCGACGAGCAGTACTTC
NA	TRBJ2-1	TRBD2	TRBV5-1	CASSLASGAYNEQFF	TGCGCCAGCAGCTTGGCTAGCGGGGCTTACAATGAGCAGTTCTTC
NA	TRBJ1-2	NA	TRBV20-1	CSASRSYGYTF	TGCAGTGCTAGCAGATCATATGGCTACACCTTC
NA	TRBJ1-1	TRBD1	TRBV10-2	CASSGQGMTEAFF	TGCGCCAGCAGTGGACAGGGGATGACTGAAGCTTTCTTT
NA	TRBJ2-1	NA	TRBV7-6	CASSFGGMNEQFF	TGTGCCAGCAGCTTCGGGGGAATGAATGAGCAGTTCTTC
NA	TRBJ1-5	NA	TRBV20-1	CSATDRAGNQPQHF	TGCAGTGCTACAGACAGAGCGGGCAATCAGCCCCAGCATTTT
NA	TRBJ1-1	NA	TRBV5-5	CASSLEPGGTEAFF	TGTGCCAGCAGCTTAGAGCCGGGGGGCACTGAAGCTTTCTTT
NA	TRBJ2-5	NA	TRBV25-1	CASSLLSTQETQYF	TGTGCCAGCAGCCTCCTCAGCACACAAGAGACCCAGTACTTC
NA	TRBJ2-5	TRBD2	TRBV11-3	CASSRGETKYQETQYF	TGTGCCAGCAGCCGGGGGGAGACTAAGTACCAAGAGACCCAGTACTTC
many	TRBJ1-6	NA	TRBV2	CASSDISPLHF	TGTGCCAGCAGTGACATTTCACCCCTCCACTTT
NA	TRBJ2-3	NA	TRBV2	CASNRGRTDTQYF	TGTGCCAGCAATAGGGGTCGCACAGATACGCAGTATTTT
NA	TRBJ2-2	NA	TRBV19	CASSVWGSNTGELFF	TGTGCCAGTAGTGTGTGGGGGAGTAACACCGGGGAGCTGTTTTTT
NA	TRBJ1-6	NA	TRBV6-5	CASRQPGGHGSPLHF	TGTGCCAGCAGGCAGCCCGGGGGGCACGGTTCACCCCTCCACTTT
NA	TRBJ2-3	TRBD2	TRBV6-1	CASSYSKRGGVLDTQYF	TGTGCCAGCAGTTACTCAAAGCGGGGGGGCGTTCTGGATACGCAGTATTTT
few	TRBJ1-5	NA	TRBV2	CASRTGDPGQPQHF	TGTGCCAGCAGGACGGGGGATCCAGGTCAGCCCCAGCATTTT
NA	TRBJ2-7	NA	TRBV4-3	CASSPRQGPYEQYF	TGCGCCAGCAGCCCCCGCCAGGGCCCATACGAGCAGTACTTC
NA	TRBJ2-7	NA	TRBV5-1	CASSSGRYEQYF	TGCGCCAGCAGCTCCGGACGGTACGAGCAGTACTTC
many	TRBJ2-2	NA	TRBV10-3	CASQTPRGGNTGELFF	TGTGCCAGCCAGACCCCACGGGGAGGGAACACCGGGGAGCTGTTTTTT
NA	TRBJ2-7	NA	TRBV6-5	CASRPTTGDEQYF	TGTGCCAGCAGGCCGACGACAGGCGACGAGCAGTACTTC
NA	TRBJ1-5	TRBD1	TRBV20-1	CSAIDRGLGQPQHF	TGCAGTGCTATAGACAGGGGGCTAGGGCAGCCCCAGCATTTT
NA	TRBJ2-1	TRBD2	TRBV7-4	CASSHRTSGRFANEQFF	TGTGCCAGCAGCCACCGGACTAGCGGGAGGTTCGCCAATGAGCAGTTCTTC
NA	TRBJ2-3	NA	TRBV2	CASRDPGHITDTQYF	TGTGCCAGCAGGGACCCGGGACACATCACAGATACGCAGTATTTT
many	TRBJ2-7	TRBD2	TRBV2	CASRGTSGRASYEQYF	TGTGCCAGCAGGGGGACTAGCGGGAGGGCTTCCTACGAGCAGTACTTC
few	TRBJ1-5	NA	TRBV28	CASSPPMPNQPQHF	TGTGCCAGCAGTCCCCCAATGCCCAATCAGCCCCAGCATTTT
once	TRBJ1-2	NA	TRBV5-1	CASSLSGGYTF	TGCGCCAGCAGCTTGTCCGGGGGCTACACCTTC
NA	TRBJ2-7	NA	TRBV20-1	CSARDPPGGSDEQYF	TGCAGTGCTAGAGATCCCCCGGGGGGCAGCGACGAGCAGTACTTC
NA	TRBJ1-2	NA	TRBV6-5	CASSPLGRYYGYTF	TGTGCCAGCAGCCCTTTAGGCAGATACTATGGCTACACCTTC
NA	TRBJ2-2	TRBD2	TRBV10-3	CATKLAGGQPNTGELFF	TGTGCCACCAAGCTAGCGGGGGGGCAACCGAACACCGGGGAGCTGTTTTTT
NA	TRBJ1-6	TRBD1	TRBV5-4	CASSLQGSGSPLHF	TGTGCCAGCAGCCTACAGGGGAGCGGTTCACCCCTCCACTTT
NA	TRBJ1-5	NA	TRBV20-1	CSASPDSRNQPQHF	TGCAGTGCTAGTCCAGACAGTCGCAATCAGCCCCAGCATTTT
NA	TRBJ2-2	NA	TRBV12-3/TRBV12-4	CASTPGGELFF	TGTGCCAGCACCCCGGGCGGGGAGCTGTTTTTT
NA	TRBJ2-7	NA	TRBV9	CASSIKDAYEQYF	TGTGCCAGCAGCATAAAGGATGCCTACGAGCAGTACTTC
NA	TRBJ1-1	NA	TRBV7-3	CASSLLGPNTEAFF	TGTGCCAGCAGCTTACTGGGCCCGAACACTGAAGCTTTCTTT
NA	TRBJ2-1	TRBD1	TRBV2	CASTQGTGPYNEQFF	TGTGCCAGCACCCAGGGGACAGGCCCCTACAATGAGCAGTTCTTC
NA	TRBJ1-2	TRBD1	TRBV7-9	CASNQGARGYTF	TGTGCCAGCAACCAGGGGGCCAGAGGCTACACCTTC
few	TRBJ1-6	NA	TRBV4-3	CASSQAGEGSPLHF	TGCGCCAGCAGCCAAGCAGGGGAGGGTTCACCCCTCCACTTT
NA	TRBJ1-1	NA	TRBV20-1	CSAVDRRNTEAFF	TGCAGTGCTGTTGACAGGAGGAACACTGAAGCTTTCTTT
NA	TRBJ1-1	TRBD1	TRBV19	CASSIRTGGTEAFF	TGTGCCAGTAGTATCAGGACAGGGGGCACTGAAGCTTTCTTT
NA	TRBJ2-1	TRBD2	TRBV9	CASSVGGLAGGGEQFF	TGTGCCAGCAGCGTAGGAGGACTAGCGGGAGGGGGTGAGCAGTTCTTC